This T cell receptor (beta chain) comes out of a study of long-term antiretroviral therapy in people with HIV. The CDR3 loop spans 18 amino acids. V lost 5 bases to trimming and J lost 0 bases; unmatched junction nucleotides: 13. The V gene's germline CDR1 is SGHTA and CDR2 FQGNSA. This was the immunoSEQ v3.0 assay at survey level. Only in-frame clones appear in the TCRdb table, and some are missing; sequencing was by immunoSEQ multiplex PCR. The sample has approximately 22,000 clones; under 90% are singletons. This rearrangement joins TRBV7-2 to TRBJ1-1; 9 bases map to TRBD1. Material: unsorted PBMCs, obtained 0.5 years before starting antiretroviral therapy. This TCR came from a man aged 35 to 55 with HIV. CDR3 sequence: CASSLLSGTGTLNTEAFF. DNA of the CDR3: TGTGCCAGCAGCCTGCTCTCCGGGACAGGGACCCTGAACACTGAAGCTTTCTTT. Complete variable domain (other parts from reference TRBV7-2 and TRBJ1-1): GAGVSQSPSNKVTEKGKDVELRCDPISGHTALYWYRQSLGQGLEFLIYFQGNSAPDKSGLPSDRFSAERTGGSVSTLTIQRTQQEDSAVYLCASSLLSGTGTLNTEAFFGQGTRLTVV.